The 4 T cell receptor beta chains below all came from one sample that was sequenced in a study of CD8 T cells in ankylosing spondylitis. TCRdb re-called the 5' RACE reads with MiXCR, one entry per CDR3 protein. Of 200,000 to 250,000 distinct CDR3 sequences listed, roughly 24% are singletons. Sequenced: blood, either unsorted or a sorted T cell fraction (not recorded which). All receptors come from a male donor with ankylosing spondylitis or in good health (not recorded which).

This clonotype came up many times. V usage is TRBV7-9 and J usage is TRBJ2-7; perhaps TRBD2 as D (5 bases). Trimming stripped 6 bases from V and 0 bases from J, with 12 bases between. The CDR3 length is 14 residues. Looked up from germline, CDR1 is SEHNR and CDR2 is FQNEAQ (reference sequence). CDR3 loop: CASRSRGSSYEQYF. DNA for the CDR3: TGTGCCAGCAGGTCCCGAGGGTCCTCCTACGAGCAGTACTTC.

This clonotype was seen ten or more times. The chain couples TRBV20-1 to TRBJ2-1; TRBD2 agrees at 10 bases. The CDR3 length is 16 residues. Germline trimming cut 2 bases from V and 5 bases from J; bases unmatched to any gene: 9. From germline, CDR1 is DFQATT and CDR2 SNEGSKA (reference sequence). This chain's CDR3 is CSARRSSGRGNNEQFF. In DNA, the CDR3 is TGCAGTGCTAGAAGGTCTAGCGGGAGAGGTAACAATGAGCAGTTCTTC.

The V gene is TRBV12-3 or TRBV12-4, the J gene TRBJ1-1, with unresolved D. Trimming took 8 bases from V and 4 from J, leaving 20 bases between them. The CDR3 extends over 15 amino acids. CDR3 sequence: CASRKRAQGGTEAFF. The DNA of the CDR3 is TGTGCCAGCCGCAAACGGGCCCAAGGAGGCACTGAAGCTTTCTTT.

As to this clonotype: A read error may be the cause here, since a much bigger clone is one base away. The chain links TRBV10-3 to TRBJ2-5, with D possibly matching TRBD2 (5 bases). The ends were cut back, 10 bases at V and 9 bases at J, with 15 bases in the middle. Per the germline V gene, CDR1 is ENHRY and CDR2 is SYGVKD. This CDR3 is built from 11 residues. CDR3 sequence: CATAEAEAQYF. The CDR3 nucleotides read TGTGCCACGGCTGAGGCGGAGGCCCAGTACTTC.